This T cell receptor (beta chain) was captured in a study of a mutant IDH1 vaccine in newly diagnosed glioma. This clone was found a few times. What it binds is not known. Using immunoSEQ multiplex PCR, the repertoire was profiled, and TCRdb retains in-frame clones only, with some absent. The sample lists tens of thousands of clones; under 90% were seen once. Time point: week 11, during vaccination. Every single dose of the vaccine, 300 ug of mutant IDH1 20-mer peptide, came with topical imiquimod. V lost 2 bases, J lost 11 bases, and 12 bases lay in between. Per germline, CDR1 MNHNS and CDR2 SASEGT. CDR3 size: 13 residues.

V usage is TRBV6-1 and J usage is TRBJ2-2, with D tentatively TRBD2 (5 bases). Sample: PBMCs, taken from a glioma patient whose treatment included an IDH1 peptide vaccine. This TCR derives from a man aged 50 or older with glioma. The CDR3 bases are TGTGCCAGCAGTGAAACGGATCGGGGAGAGCTGTTTTTT. This encodes CASSETDRGELFF.